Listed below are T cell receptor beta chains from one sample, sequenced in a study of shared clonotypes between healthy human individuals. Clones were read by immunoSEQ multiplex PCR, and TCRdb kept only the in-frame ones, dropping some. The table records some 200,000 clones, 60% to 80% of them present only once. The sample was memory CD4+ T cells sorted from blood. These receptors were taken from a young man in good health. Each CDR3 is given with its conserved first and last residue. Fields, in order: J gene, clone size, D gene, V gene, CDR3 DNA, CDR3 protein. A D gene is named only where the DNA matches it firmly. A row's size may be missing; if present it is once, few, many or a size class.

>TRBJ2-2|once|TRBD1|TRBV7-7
TGTGCCAGCAGCTCCAACCAGGGGGCCACCGGGGAGCTGTTTTTT
CASSSNQGATGELFF
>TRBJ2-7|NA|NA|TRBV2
TGTGCCAGCAGGGACAGTTACTACGAGCAGTACTTC
CASRDSYYEQYF
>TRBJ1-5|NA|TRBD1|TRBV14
TGTGCCAGCAGCACAGGGGTTACCCAGCCCCAGCATTTT
CASSTGVTQPQHF
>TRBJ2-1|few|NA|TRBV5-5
TGTGCCAGCAGTACAGGTCTCGGGATCTTGGGCAATGAGCAGTTCTTC
CASSTGLGILGNEQFF
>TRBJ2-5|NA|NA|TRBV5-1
TGCGCCAGCAACAGGAACTTACCCGGGGGAGAAGAGACCCAGTACTTC
CASNRNLPGGEETQYF
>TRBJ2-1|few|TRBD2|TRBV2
TGTGCCAGCAGTGAACACGGGGGGGAGTTCTTC
CASSEHGGEFF
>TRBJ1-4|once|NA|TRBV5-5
TGTGCCAGCAGCCCGGGTCTGGGGGGCAATGAAAAACTGTTTTTT
CASSPGLGGNEKLFF
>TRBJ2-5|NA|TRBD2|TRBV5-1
TGCGCCAGCAGCCCAGGGACTAGCGGGAGTGGTAGGGAGACCCAGTACTTC
CASSPGTSGSGRETQYF
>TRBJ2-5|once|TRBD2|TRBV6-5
TGTGCCAGCAGTGCTCGCGGGAGGGCCAAGGAGACCCAGTACTTC
CASSARGRAKETQYF
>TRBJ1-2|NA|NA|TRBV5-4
TGTGCCAGCAGCTTGGAAGGTTATGGCTACACCTTC
CASSLEGYGYTF
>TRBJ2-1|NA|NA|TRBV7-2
TGTGCCAGCAGCCCCTGGGGCAATGAGCAGTTCTTC
CASSPWGNEQFF
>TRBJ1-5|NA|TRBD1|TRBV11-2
TGTGCCAGCAGCTTAGGACAGGGTCCCCAGCATTTT
CASSLGQGPQHF
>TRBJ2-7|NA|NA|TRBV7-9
TGTGCCAGCAGCAGGGACTTGACCTACGAGCAGTACTTC
CASSRDLTYEQYF
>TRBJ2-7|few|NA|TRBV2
TGTGCCAGCAGTCTCGAGCATTCCCTTTCCTACGAGCAGTACTTC
CASSLEHSLSYEQYF
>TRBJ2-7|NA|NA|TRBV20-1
TGCAGTGCCAAACTAGTTCGCGAGCAGTACTTC
CSAKLVREQYF
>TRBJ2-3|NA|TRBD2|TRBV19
TGTGCCAGCACCCTCGGGACTAGCGGGATCACAGATACGCAGTATTTT
CASTLGTSGITDTQYF
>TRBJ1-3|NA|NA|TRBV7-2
TGTGCCAGCAGCTTAGGGGCACCCGACTCTGGAAACACCATATATTTT
CASSLGAPDSGNTIYF
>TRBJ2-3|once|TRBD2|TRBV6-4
TGTGCCAGCAAGCGGGAGGGCGATGGAGATACGCAGTATTTT
CASKREGDGDTQYF
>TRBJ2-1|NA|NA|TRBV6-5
TGTGCCAGCGGTGGAGGGGGGTCCTACAATGAGCAGTTCTTC
CASGGGGSYNEQFF
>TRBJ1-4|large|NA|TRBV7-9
TGTGCCAGCAGCTTAACAGGGACGGACGAAAAACTGTTTTTT
CASSLTGTDEKLFF
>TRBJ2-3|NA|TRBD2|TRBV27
TGTGCCAGCAGAATACTAGCGGGGGGATCCACAGATACGCAGTATTTT
CASRILAGGSTDTQYF
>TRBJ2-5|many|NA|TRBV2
TGTGCCAGCAGTGGAACGGACGGAGAGACCCAGTACTTC
CASSGTDGETQYF
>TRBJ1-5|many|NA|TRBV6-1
TGTGCCAGCAGTCCCAGCGGGGGGAGAAATCAGCCCCAGCATTTT
CASSPSGGRNQPQHF
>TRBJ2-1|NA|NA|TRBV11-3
TGTGCCAGCAGCTTAGGCGGGATCAGCTCCTACAATGAGCAGTTCTTC
CASSLGGISSYNEQFF
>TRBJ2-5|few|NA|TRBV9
TGTGCCAGCAGCGTAGCAGGGGAGGGGACCCAGTACTTC
CASSVAGEGTQYF
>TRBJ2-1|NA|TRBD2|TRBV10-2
TGCGCCGGCGCCCTAGCGGGAGCGAACAATGAGCAGTTCTTC
CAGALAGANNEQFF
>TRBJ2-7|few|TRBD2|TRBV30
TGTGCCTGGTCTTTCGGGACTAGCTTCTACGAGCAGTACTTC
CAWSFGTSFYEQYF
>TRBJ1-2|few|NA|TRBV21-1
TGTGCCAGCAGCAAAATGGCGGGACAGGGGCCTTTCTATGGCTACACCTTC
CASSKMAGQGPFYGYTF
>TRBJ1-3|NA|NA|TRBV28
TGTGCCAGCGGATTAGGGATTTTGGGAGGAAACACCATATATTTT
CASGLGILGGNTIYF
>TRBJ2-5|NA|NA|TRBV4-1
TGCGCCAGCAGCCAAGCGGGAGACGGGAGCGTCCGAGAGACCCAGTACTTC
CASSQAGDGSVRETQYF
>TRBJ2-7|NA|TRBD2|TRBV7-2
TGTGCCAGCAGCCTGGGACTAGGCGTCTACGAGCAGTACTTC
CASSLGLGVYEQYF
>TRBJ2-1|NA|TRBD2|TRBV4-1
TGCGCCAGCAGCCGGATAGGACTAGCGGGATACAATGAGCAGTTCTTC
CASSRIGLAGYNEQFF
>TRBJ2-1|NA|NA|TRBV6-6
TGTGCCAGCAGGACTAGTCACGGTGAGCAGTTCTTC
CASRTSHGEQFF
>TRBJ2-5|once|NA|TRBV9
TGTGCCAGCAGCGTAGGTGGAATTGGTGTGGAGACCCAGTACTTC
CASSVGGIGVETQYF
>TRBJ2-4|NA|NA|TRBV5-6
TGTGCCAGCAGCTTGGAACGGGCCAAAAACATTCAGTACTTC
CASSLERAKNIQYF
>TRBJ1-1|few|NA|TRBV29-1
TGCAGCGCAGTCAACACTGAAGCTTTCTTT
CSAVNTEAFF
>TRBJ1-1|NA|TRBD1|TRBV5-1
TGCGCCAGCAGCTTGGCGGCAGGGGGCACTGAAGCTTTCTTT
CASSLAAGGTEAFF
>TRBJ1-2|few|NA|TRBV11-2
TGTGCCAGCAGCACAACCTGGAATCCTGGGGAAGGCTACACCTTC
CASSTTWNPGEGYTF
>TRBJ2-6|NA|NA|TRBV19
TGTGCCAGAGGGGTCTCTGGGGCCAACGTCCTGACTTTC
CARGVSGANVLTF
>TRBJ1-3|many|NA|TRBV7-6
TGTGCCAGCAGCTTAGAAGGAAACACCATATATTTT
CASSLEGNTIYF
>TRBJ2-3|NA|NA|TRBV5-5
TGTGCCAGCAGCTTAGGTCGTATCACAGATACGCAGTATTTT
CASSLGRITDTQYF